This is a list of T cell receptor beta chains from one sample in a study of long-term antiretroviral therapy in people with HIV. Sequenced by immunoSEQ multiplex PCR; TCRdb stores in-frame clones only, minus some. The sample records about 28,000 clones, over 80% being singletons. The sample consisted of unsorted PBMCs, taken almost 2.9 years after starting antiretroviral therapy. These receptors came from a man aged 25-45 years with HIV. Each CDR3 is given with its conserved first and last residue. Fields, in order: CDR3 length, D gene, clone size, J gene, V gene, CDR3 DNA, CDR3 protein. A D gene is named only where the DNA matches it firmly. Clone size is given for some rows only: seen once, a few or many times, or a class if the clone is expanded.

cdr3_length: 13
d_call: .
clone_size: .
j_call: TRBJ1-1
v_call: TRBV21-1
cdr3_nt: TGTGCCAGCAGCAAAACCCCGAACACTGAAGCTTTCTTT
cdr3_aa: CASSKTPNTEAFF

cdr3_length: 15
d_call: TRBD1
clone_size: .
j_call: TRBJ1-6
v_call: TRBV2
cdr3_nt: TGTGCCAGCAGTGACTCCGGGACAGCGGGTTCACCCCTCCACTTT
cdr3_aa: CASSDSGTAGSPLHF

cdr3_length: 13
d_call: .
clone_size: .
j_call: TRBJ1-1
v_call: TRBV9
cdr3_nt: TGTGCCAGCAGCGAAGGGGCCCACACTGAAGCTTTCTTT
cdr3_aa: CASSEGAHTEAFF

cdr3_length: 17
d_call: TRBD1
clone_size: once
j_call: TRBJ2-5
v_call: TRBV7-9
cdr3_nt: TGTGCCAGCAGCACCCTGTTGGACAGGGAAAACCAAGAGACCCAGTACTTC
cdr3_aa: CASSTLLDRENQETQYF

cdr3_length: 13
d_call: .
clone_size: .
j_call: TRBJ1-3
v_call: TRBV12-1
cdr3_nt: TGTGCCAGCAGCTTTGCGAGAGTACACACCATATATTTT
cdr3_aa: CASSFARVHTIYF

cdr3_length: 16
d_call: TRBD2
clone_size: .
j_call: TRBJ2-3
v_call: TRBV5-1
cdr3_nt: TGCGCCAGCGGGACTAGCGCGGACACTCGCACAGATACGCAGTATTTT
cdr3_aa: CASGTSADTRTDTQYF

cdr3_length: 15
d_call: .
clone_size: .
j_call: TRBJ2-6
v_call: TRBV27
cdr3_nt: TGTGCCAGCAGTTTATGGGGGCTTGGGGCCAACGTCCTGACTTTC
cdr3_aa: CASSLWGLGANVLTF

cdr3_length: 13
d_call: .
clone_size: few
j_call: TRBJ2-7
v_call: TRBV2
cdr3_nt: TGTGCCAGCAGAGTGACAGGCTCCTACGAGCAGTACTTC
cdr3_aa: CASRVTGSYEQYF

cdr3_length: 14
d_call: TRBD2
clone_size: .
j_call: TRBJ2-3
v_call: TRBV9
cdr3_nt: TGTGCCAGCAGCACTAGCGGGAACGACGGTACGCAGTATTTT
cdr3_aa: CASSTSGNDGTQYF

cdr3_length: 18
d_call: TRBD2
clone_size: .
j_call: TRBJ2-2
v_call: TRBV7-8
cdr3_nt: TGTGCCAGCAGCACATTTCGACGGGAGGGCGGAAACACCGGGGAGCTGTTTTTT
cdr3_aa: CASSTFRREGGNTGELFF

cdr3_length: 15
d_call: .
clone_size: .
j_call: TRBJ2-5
v_call: TRBV27
cdr3_nt: TGTGCCAGCAGTGGGCTCCCTAAAATCCAAGAGACCCAGTACTTC
cdr3_aa: CASSGLPKIQETQYF

cdr3_length: 17
d_call: TRBD2
clone_size: .
j_call: TRBJ2-2
v_call: TRBV11-2
cdr3_nt: TGTGCCAGCAGCTACCGGGGACTAGCGGGAAACACCGGGGAGCTGTTTTTT
cdr3_aa: CASSYRGLAGNTGELFF

cdr3_length: 14
d_call: .
clone_size: .
j_call: TRBJ1-2
v_call: TRBV5-6
cdr3_nt: TGTGCCAGCAGCTTGGTAGGGAACTACTATGGCTACACCTTC
cdr3_aa: CASSLVGNYYGYTF

cdr3_length: 15
d_call: .
clone_size: .
j_call: TRBJ1-5
v_call: TRBV7-9
cdr3_nt: TGTGCCAGCAGCGGAGGTTCCACGAGCAATCAGCCCCAGCATTTT
cdr3_aa: CASSGGSTSNQPQHF

cdr3_length: 15
d_call: .
clone_size: .
j_call: TRBJ2-5
v_call: TRBV9
cdr3_nt: TGTGCCAGCAGCCCAGCCGGTTACTACCAAGAGACCCAGTACTTC
cdr3_aa: CASSPAGYYQETQYF

cdr3_length: 15
d_call: .
clone_size: .
j_call: TRBJ1-2
v_call: TRBV27
cdr3_nt: TGTGCCAGCAGTTTGAAGGCGGGGCTATCGAGAGGCTACACCTTC
cdr3_aa: CASSLKAGLSRGYTF

cdr3_length: 15
d_call: .
clone_size: .
j_call: TRBJ1-6
v_call: TRBV5-1
cdr3_nt: TGCGCCAGCAGTTGGTGGGCAGGGCGGGATTCACCCCTCCACTTT
cdr3_aa: CASSWWAGRDSPLHF

cdr3_length: 13
d_call: .
clone_size: .
j_call: TRBJ1-1
v_call: TRBV25-1
cdr3_nt: TGTGCCAGCAGTGGGGTGGGACTGGGTGAAGCTTTCTTT
cdr3_aa: CASSGVGLGEAFF

cdr3_length: 21
d_call: TRBD2
clone_size: .
j_call: TRBJ2-3
v_call: TRBV19
cdr3_nt: TGTGCCAGTAGTATGGGCGGGGGTGGAGGACTAGCGGGAGGAGGCACAGATACGCAGTATTTT
cdr3_aa: CASSMGGGGGLAGGGTDTQYF

cdr3_length: 15
d_call: TRBD2
clone_size: once
j_call: TRBJ2-1
v_call: TRBV7-2
cdr3_nt: TGTGCCAGCAGCTTCCGGCGGGAGTGGCTCAATGAGCAGTTCTTC
cdr3_aa: CASSFRREWLNEQFF

cdr3_length: 16
d_call: TRBD2
clone_size: .
j_call: TRBJ2-3
v_call: TRBV9
cdr3_nt: TGTGCCAGCAGCGTAGCTTCGGGACTAGGTACAGATACGCAGTATTTT
cdr3_aa: CASSVASGLGTDTQYF

cdr3_length: 14
d_call: .
clone_size: .
j_call: TRBJ1-2
v_call: TRBV28
cdr3_nt: TGTGCCAGCAGTTTATTAGCCCGAAGGTATGGCTACACCTTC
cdr3_aa: CASSLLARRYGYTF

cdr3_length: 17
d_call: .
clone_size: .
j_call: TRBJ1-1
v_call: TRBV21-1
cdr3_nt: TGTGCCAGCAGCAAGGTGGGGGACAGCTACCGAGGGCCTGAAGCTTTCTTT
cdr3_aa: CASSKVGDSYRGPEAFF

cdr3_length: 13
d_call: .
clone_size: .
j_call: TRBJ2-5
v_call: TRBV10-2
cdr3_nt: TGCGCCAGCAGTGGGGGACTTTTGGAGACCCAGTACTTC
cdr3_aa: CASSGGLLETQYF

cdr3_length: 14
d_call: .
clone_size: .
j_call: TRBJ1-5
v_call: TRBV28
cdr3_nt: TGTGCCAGCAGTTTTGCAGGGAAAAATCAGCCCCAGCATTTT
cdr3_aa: CASSFAGKNQPQHF

cdr3_length: 14
d_call: .
clone_size: .
j_call: TRBJ1-5
v_call: TRBV27
cdr3_nt: TGTGCCAGCAGTCTGGACGGGAACAATCAGCCCCAGCATTTT
cdr3_aa: CASSLDGNNQPQHF

cdr3_length: 15
d_call: .
clone_size: .
j_call: TRBJ2-4
v_call: TRBV18
cdr3_nt: TGTGCCAGCTCACCACTTCAGGGGGGGGAAAACATTCAGTACTTC
cdr3_aa: CASSPLQGGENIQYF

cdr3_length: 15
d_call: .
clone_size: .
j_call: TRBJ2-7
v_call: TRBV13
cdr3_nt: TGTGCCAGCAGCTTAGGGGGGACGGGCTCCTACGAGCAGTACTTC
cdr3_aa: CASSLGGTGSYEQYF

cdr3_length: 16
d_call: TRBD2
clone_size: .
j_call: TRBJ2-2
v_call: TRBV5-4
cdr3_nt: TGTGCCAGCAGCCAGGGACTAGCGGGAGCCACCGGGGAGCTGTTTTTT
cdr3_aa: CASSQGLAGATGELFF

cdr3_length: 13
d_call: .
clone_size: .
j_call: TRBJ1-5
v_call: TRBV21-1
cdr3_nt: TGTGCCAACTCTCCTCGCGTTGAGCAGCCCCAGCATTTT
cdr3_aa: CANSPRVEQPQHF

cdr3_length: 15
d_call: TRBD1
clone_size: .
j_call: TRBJ1-5
v_call: TRBV7-8
cdr3_nt: TGTGCCAGCAGCCCAGGGGGTCAGAGCAATCAGCCCCAGCATTTT
cdr3_aa: CASSPGGQSNQPQHF

cdr3_length: 15
d_call: .
clone_size: few
j_call: TRBJ2-3
v_call: TRBV30
cdr3_nt: TGTGCCTGGAGCGCAGCGGACTGGAGAACAGATACGCAGTATTTT
cdr3_aa: CAWSAADWRTDTQYF

cdr3_length: 15
d_call: .
clone_size: .
j_call: TRBJ1-6
v_call: TRBV5-1
cdr3_nt: TGCGCCAGCAGCCCAACCGGGACCGCGGGATCACCCCTCCACTTT
cdr3_aa: CASSPTGTAGSPLHF

cdr3_length: 16
d_call: .
clone_size: once
j_call: TRBJ1-1
v_call: TRBV9
cdr3_nt: TGTGCCAGCAGCGGGCAGGGCGCCAAAAGTACCGCTGAAGCTTTCTTT
cdr3_aa: CASSGQGAKSTAEAFF

cdr3_length: 13
d_call: .
clone_size: .
j_call: TRBJ2-5
v_call: TRBV28
cdr3_nt: TGTGCCAGCAGTTTGGGGCAGGGGACGGGGGGAAACTTC
cdr3_aa: CASSLGQGTGGNF

cdr3_length: 15
d_call: .
clone_size: .
j_call: TRBJ2-7
v_call: TRBV6-5
cdr3_nt: TGTGCCAGCAGTAGGGCCCCCGGGGGAGCCTACGAGCAGTACTTC
cdr3_aa: CASSRAPGGAYEQYF

cdr3_length: 16
d_call: TRBD1
clone_size: .
j_call: TRBJ1-5
v_call: TRBV19
cdr3_nt: TGTGCCAGTAGTATCACTGGCCAGGGGGCGAATCAGCCCCAGCATTTT
cdr3_aa: CASSITGQGANQPQHF

cdr3_length: 15
d_call: .
clone_size: .
j_call: TRBJ1-2
v_call: TRBV5-6
cdr3_nt: TGTGCCAGCATCCCCCGAGCCAGCCAGGTCTATGGCTACACCTTC
cdr3_aa: CASIPRASQVYGYTF

cdr3_length: 17
d_call: TRBD1
clone_size: .
j_call: TRBJ1-2
v_call: TRBV7-9
cdr3_nt: TGTGCCAGCAGCCCCGGAAGGGACAGGGGGGTTAACTATGGCTACACCTTC
cdr3_aa: CASSPGRDRGVNYGYTF

cdr3_length: 12
d_call: .
clone_size: .
j_call: TRBJ2-5
v_call: TRBV13
cdr3_nt: TGTGCCAGCAGCACAGGCGGAGAGACCCAGTACTTC
cdr3_aa: CASSTGGETQYF

cdr3_length: 13
d_call: .
clone_size: few
j_call: TRBJ1-5
v_call: TRBV30
cdr3_nt: TGTGCCTGGCAGACGGGGGTCAATCAGCCCCAGCATTTT
cdr3_aa: CAWQTGVNQPQHF

cdr3_length: 15
d_call: TRBD2
clone_size: .
j_call: TRBJ2-1
v_call: TRBV5-1
cdr3_nt: TGCGCCAGCAGCTTGGCCGCGGGAGCCCCCAATGAGCAGTTCTTC
cdr3_aa: CASSLAAGAPNEQFF

cdr3_length: 15
d_call: .
clone_size: .
j_call: TRBJ1-6
v_call: TRBV4-1
cdr3_nt: TGCGCCAGCAGCCAAGCTGGGGGGATCAATTCACCCCTCCACTTT
cdr3_aa: CASSQAGGINSPLHF

cdr3_length: 12
d_call: .
clone_size: .
j_call: TRBJ1-5
v_call: TRBV28
cdr3_nt: TGTGCCAGCAGTTTTCAAGGGCAGCCCCAGCATTTT
cdr3_aa: CASSFQGQPQHF

cdr3_length: 14
d_call: .
clone_size: .
j_call: TRBJ1-1
v_call: TRBV6-5
cdr3_nt: TGTGCCAGCAGTTACGGAAGGGTGGGTGGGGGAGCTTTCTTT
cdr3_aa: CASSYGRVGGGAFF

cdr3_length: 16
d_call: TRBD1
clone_size: .
j_call: TRBJ2-1
v_call: TRBV5-4
cdr3_nt: TGTGCCAGCAGCTTGGGGGGACAGGGTACCTACAATGAGCAGTTCTTC
cdr3_aa: CASSLGGQGTYNEQFF

cdr3_length: 15
d_call: .
clone_size: .
j_call: TRBJ2-7
v_call: TRBV28
cdr3_nt: TGTGCCAGCAGTTTAGTGGAGGGGGCGAGGCTCGAGCAGTACTTC
cdr3_aa: CASSLVEGARLEQYF

cdr3_length: 15
d_call: .
clone_size: once
j_call: TRBJ2-5
v_call: TRBV28
cdr3_nt: TGTGCCAGCAGTTTTTATACCCCTTCTGTGGAGACCCAGTACTTC
cdr3_aa: CASSFYTPSVETQYF

cdr3_length: 13
d_call: .
clone_size: .
j_call: TRBJ1-2
v_call: TRBV7-2
cdr3_nt: TGTGCCAGCAGCTTAGACATCGCCTATGGCTACACCTTC
cdr3_aa: CASSLDIAYGYTF

cdr3_length: 14
d_call: TRBD2
clone_size: .
j_call: TRBJ2-1
v_call: TRBV19
cdr3_nt: TGTGCCAGTAGTATTGAGACTAGCCCTCATGAGCAGTTCTTC
cdr3_aa: CASSIETSPHEQFF

cdr3_length: 14
d_call: .
clone_size: .
j_call: TRBJ1-1
v_call: TRBV5-6
cdr3_nt: TGTGCCAGCAGCTTGGGGGCGGGAAACACTGAAGCTTTCTTT
cdr3_aa: CASSLGAGNTEAFF

cdr3_length: 11
d_call: .
clone_size: .
j_call: TRBJ1-4
v_call: TRBV27
cdr3_nt: TGTGCCAGCCTAGGGGCCCGAAAACTGTTTTTT
cdr3_aa: CASLGARKLFF

cdr3_length: 16
d_call: TRBD1
clone_size: .
j_call: TRBJ1-6
v_call: TRBV6-5
cdr3_nt: TGTGCCAGCAGTTACAGGGCGGGACAGGTTAATTCACCCCTCCACTTT
cdr3_aa: CASSYRAGQVNSPLHF